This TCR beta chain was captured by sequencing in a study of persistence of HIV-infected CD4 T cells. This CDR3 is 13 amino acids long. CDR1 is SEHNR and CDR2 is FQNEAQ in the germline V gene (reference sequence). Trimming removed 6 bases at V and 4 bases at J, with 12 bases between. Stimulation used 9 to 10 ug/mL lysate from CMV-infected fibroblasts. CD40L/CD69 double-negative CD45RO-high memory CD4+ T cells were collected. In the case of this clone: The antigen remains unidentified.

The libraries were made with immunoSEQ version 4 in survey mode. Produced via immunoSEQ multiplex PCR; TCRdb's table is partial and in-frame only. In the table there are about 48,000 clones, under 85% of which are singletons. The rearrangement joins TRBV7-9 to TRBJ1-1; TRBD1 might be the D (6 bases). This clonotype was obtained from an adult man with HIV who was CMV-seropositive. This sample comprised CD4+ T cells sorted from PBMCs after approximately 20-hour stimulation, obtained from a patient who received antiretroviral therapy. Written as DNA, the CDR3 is TGTGCCAGCAGTCAGGGGATAGTCACTGAAGCTTTCTTT. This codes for CASSQGIVTEAFF.